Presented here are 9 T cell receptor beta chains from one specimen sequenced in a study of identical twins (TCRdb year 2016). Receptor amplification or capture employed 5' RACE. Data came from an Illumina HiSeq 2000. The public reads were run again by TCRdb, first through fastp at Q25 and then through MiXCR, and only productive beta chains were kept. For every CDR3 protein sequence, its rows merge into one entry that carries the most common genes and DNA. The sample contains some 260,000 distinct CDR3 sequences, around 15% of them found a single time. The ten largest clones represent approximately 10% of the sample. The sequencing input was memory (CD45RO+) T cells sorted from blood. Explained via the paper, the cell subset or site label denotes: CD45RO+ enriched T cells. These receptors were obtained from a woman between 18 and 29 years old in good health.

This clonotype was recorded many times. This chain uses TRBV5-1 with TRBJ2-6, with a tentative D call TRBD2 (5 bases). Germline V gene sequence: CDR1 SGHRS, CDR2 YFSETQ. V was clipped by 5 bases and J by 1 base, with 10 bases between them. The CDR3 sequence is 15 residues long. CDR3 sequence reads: CASRGEISGANVLTF. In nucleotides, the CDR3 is TGCGCCAGCAGGGGAGAGATTTCTGGGGCCAACGTCCTGACTTTC.

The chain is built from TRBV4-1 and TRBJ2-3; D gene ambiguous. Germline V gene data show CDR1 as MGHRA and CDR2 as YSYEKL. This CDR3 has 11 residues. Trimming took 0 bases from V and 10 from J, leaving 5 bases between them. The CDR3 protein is CASSQDGAQYF. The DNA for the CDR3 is TGCGCCAGCAGCCAAGACGGCGCGCAGTATTTT.

The CDR3 DNA sequence: TGTGCCAGCAGTCCTAAACCGGGATTCGGAAGGCAGTACTTC. Its translation: CASSPKPGFGRQYF. The chain carries TRBV27 and TRBJ2-7, with D tentatively TRBD2 (5 bases). Trimming cost V 5 bases and J 9 bases, with 20 bases left between them. Germline values: CDR1 MNHEY, CDR2 SMNVEV (reference sequence). This CDR3 is built from 14 residues.

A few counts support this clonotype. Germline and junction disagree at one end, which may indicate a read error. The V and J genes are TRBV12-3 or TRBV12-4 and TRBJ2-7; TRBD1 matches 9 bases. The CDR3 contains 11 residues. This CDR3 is CASSLRDRVNF. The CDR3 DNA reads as TGTGCCAGCAGTTTAAGGGACAGGGTAAACTTC.

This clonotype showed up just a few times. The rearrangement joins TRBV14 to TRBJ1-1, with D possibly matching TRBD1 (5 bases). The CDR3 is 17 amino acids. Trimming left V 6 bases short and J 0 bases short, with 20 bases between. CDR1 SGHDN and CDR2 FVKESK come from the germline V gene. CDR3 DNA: TGTGCCAGCAGTGCCAGATATGGGACGGGGATGAACACTGAAGCTTTCTTT. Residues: CASSARYGTGMNTEAFF.

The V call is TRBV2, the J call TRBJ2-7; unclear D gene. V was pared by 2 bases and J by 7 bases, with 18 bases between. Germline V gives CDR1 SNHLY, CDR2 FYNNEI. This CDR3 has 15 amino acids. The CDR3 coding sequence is TGTGCCAGCAGTGAAATTGGCCACGGGTCTCGGGAGCAGTACTTC. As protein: CASSEIGHGSREQYF.

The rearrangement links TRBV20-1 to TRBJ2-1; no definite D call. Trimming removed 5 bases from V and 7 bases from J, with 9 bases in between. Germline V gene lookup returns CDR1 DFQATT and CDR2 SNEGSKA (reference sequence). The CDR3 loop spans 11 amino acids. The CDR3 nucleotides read TGCAGTGCTCTGAGAACTAATGAGCAGTTCTTC. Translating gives CSALRTNEQFF.

CDR3 sequence: CASSFSFSLSGELFF. CDR3 sequence (DNA): TGTGCCAGCAGTTTCTCTTTCTCCTTAAGCGGGGAGCTGTTTTTT. The genes are TRBV12-3 or TRBV12-4 and TRBJ2-2; no definite D call. V was pared by 3 bases and J by 7 bases, with 15 bases between. This CDR3 spans 15 amino acids.

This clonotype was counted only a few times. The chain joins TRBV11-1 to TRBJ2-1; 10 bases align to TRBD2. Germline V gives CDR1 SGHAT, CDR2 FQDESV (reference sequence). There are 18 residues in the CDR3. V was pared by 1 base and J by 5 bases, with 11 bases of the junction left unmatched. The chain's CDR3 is CASSLGAGGPQRDNEQFF. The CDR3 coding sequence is TGTGCCAGCAGCTTAGGAGCGGGAGGGCCCCAGAGAGACAATGAGCAGTTCTTC.